The clone carrying this TCR beta chain has more than one count but fewer than ten. Antigen unknown. This entry comes from a study of cytomegalovirus exposure and HLA in healthy donors. Findings of the study overall: Being productive about 90% or about 30% of the time was typical of most TCR beta V segments in an earlier analysis.

V was cut by 4 bases and J by 1 base, with 2 bases left in between. This CDR3 contains 11 residues. Germline lookup yields CDR1 SGHNT and CDR2 YYREEE (reference sequence). Primers included in the PCR were 60 Vbeta and 13 Jbeta primers. The data were produced by immunoSEQ multiplex PCR, yet TCRdb's version contains in-frame clones alone and is incomplete. The data hold 130,000 to 150,000 clones, with over 65% observed a single time. The rearrangement links TRBV5-4 to TRBJ1-1; D is ambiguous. Sequences were obtained from PBMCs. The TCR comes from a female donor in good health and CMV-seronegative. The CDR3 DNA reads as TGTGCCAGCAGCCGGAACACTGAAGCTTTCTTT. Translation gives CASSRNTEAFF.